Listed below are T cell receptor beta chains from one sample, sequenced in a study of CD8 T cells in ankylosing spondylitis. TCRdb itself ran the 5' RACE reads through MiXCR, one entry per CDR3 protein. Here the sample spans some 800,000 distinct CDR3 sequences, about 11% being singletons. The sequenced sample was blood, either unsorted or a sorted T cell fraction (not recorded which). The receptors here all came from a male donor with ankylosing spondylitis. Each CDR3 is given with its conserved first and last residue. A D gene is named only where the DNA matches it firmly. Clone size is given for some rows only: seen once, a few or many times, or a class if the clone is expanded.

clone size,V gene,J gene,D gene,CDR3 DNA,CDR3 protein
many,TRBV5-1,TRBJ1-2,TRBD1,TGCGCCAGCAGCTTGGAGGACAGGGTTGCTGGCTACACCTTC,CASSLEDRVAGYTF
few,TRBV29-1,TRBJ2-3,NA,TGCAGCGTTGAAGCCAGCCCGATTAGCACAGATACGCAGTATTTT,CSVEASPISTDTQYF
NA,TRBV20-1,TRBJ2-1,TRBD2,TGCAGTGCTAGAGATAGGGTAGCGGGGGCAGACAAGCAGTTCTTC,CSARDRVAGADKQFF
NA,TRBV4-1,TRBJ2-3,NA,TGCGCCAGCAGCCAAGGGTACGGCACAGATACGCAGTATTTT,CASSQGYGTDTQYF
NA,TRBV5-1,TRBJ2-1,TRBD2,TGCGCCAGCAGCACAGCGGGAGGCCCATACAATGAGCAGTTCTTC,CASSTAGGPYNEQFF
few,TRBV4-2,TRBJ2-3,TRBD2,TGTGCCAGCAGCCAAGATCGTCGGCTAGCGGGGAACACAGATACGCAGTATTTT,CASSQDRRLAGNTDTQYF
NA,TRBV5-1,TRBJ2-7,TRBD2,TGCGCCAGCAGCTTGGGACTAGCGGGAGAATTCGACGAGCAGTACTTC,CASSLGLAGEFDEQYF
many,TRBV7-2,TRBJ1-6,TRBD1,TGTGCCAGCAGCTTAGAAACAGGGGGGAATTCACCCCTCCACTTT,CASSLETGGNSPLHF
few,TRBV5-1,TRBJ2-1,NA,TGCGCCAGCAGCTTTACCTCTTTTAGCGACAATGAGCAGTTCTTC,CASSFTSFSDNEQFF
few,TRBV20-1,TRBJ2-1,TRBD2,TGCAGCCCGGGACTAGCGATCTCTAGCTCCTACAATGAGCAGTTCTTC,CSPGLAISSSYNEQFF
NA,TRBV21-1,TRBJ2-3,NA,TGTGCCAGCAGCATACCCAAGGTTCGGGACAGCCGCACAGATACGCAGTATTTT,CASSIPKVRDSRTDTQYF
few,TRBV5-1,TRBJ2-7,NA,TGCGCCAGCAGCCCGCCGGGGAATGAGCAGTACTTC,CASSPPGNEQYF
few,TRBV6-1,TRBJ2-2,NA,TGTGCCAGCAGTAAACACAGGGCCACCGGGGAGCTGTTTTTT,CASSKHRATGELFF
NA,TRBV7-8,TRBJ2-4,TRBD2,TGTGCCAGCAGCTTAGCCGGGGGGAACATTCAGTACTTC,CASSLAGGNIQYF
NA,TRBV6-2/TRBV6-3,TRBJ1-2,NA,TGTGCCAGCACCCCGGTGGGGGTGCGTGGCTACACCTTC,CASTPVGVRGYTF
NA,TRBV20-1,TRBJ1-4,TRBD1,TGCAGTGCTAGAAAGGGGGCCGGTAATGAAAAACTGTTTTTT,CSARKGAGNEKLFF
few,TRBV11-1,TRBJ1-1,TRBD1,TGTGCCAGCACTTTAAAAGGGACAGCAGGGAACACTGAAGCTTTCTTT,CASTLKGTAGNTEAFF
many,TRBV5-1,TRBJ2-1,NA,TGTGCCAGCAGCCCAGGGACCGCCTACAATGAGCAGTTCTTC,CASSPGTAYNEQFF
many,TRBV20-1,TRBJ2-7,TRBD1,TGCAGTGCTGCAAACAGGGGCCTCGGGGACGAGCAGTACTTC,CSAANRGLGDEQYF
many,TRBV5-6,TRBJ2-1,TRBD2,TGTGCCAGCAGCTCCGACGGGACTAGCGGCAACAATGAGCAGTTCTTC,CASSSDGTSGNNEQFF
NA,TRBV10-3,TRBJ2-7,NA,TGTGCCTCTTCTGGGGGGACCCGTGCCTACGAGCAGTACTTC,CASSGGTRAYEQYF
NA,TRBV5-1,TRBJ2-5,TRBD2,TGCGCCAGCAGCCCGACTAGCGAAGGGACCCAGTACTTC,CASSPTSEGTQYF
NA,TRBV20-1,TRBJ2-3,TRBD2,TGCAGTGCTAGGGCTCAGCGGGGCGCAGATACGCAGTATTTT,CSARAQRGADTQYF
NA,TRBV20-1,TRBJ2-3,TRBD1,TGCAGTGCTAGAGCTCCGGGACAGGGGGAGGGAGATACGCAGTATTTT,CSARAPGQGEGDTQYF
many,TRBV29-1,TRBJ2-1,NA,TGCAGCGTCGGGGAGAATGAGCAGTTCTTC,CSVGENEQFF
few,TRBV7-2,TRBJ2-7,TRBD2,TGTGCCAGCAGCTTAAGATGGCGGGAGACCTACGAGCAGTACTTC,CASSLRWRETYEQYF
NA,TRBV7-2,TRBJ2-5,NA,TGTGCCAGCAGGGAAGGGGGGACCCAGTACTTC,CASREGGTQYF
few,TRBV6-6,TRBJ2-4,TRBD1,TGTGCCAGCAGTTTACCGGGACAGGACATTCAGTACTTC,CASSLPGQDIQYF
NA,TRBV7-2,TRBJ1-6,NA,TGTGCCAGCAGCTTAAAACTGGATAATTCACCCCTCCACTTT,CASSLKLDNSPLHF
many,TRBV29-1,TRBJ2-5,NA,TGCAGCGTTGGATCTAGGTTCCGACAAGAGACCCAGTACTTC,CSVGSRFRQETQYF
few,TRBV18,TRBJ1-1,NA,TGTGCCAGCTCACAATCAGAAACGAGGAACACTGAAGCTTTCTTT,CASSQSETRNTEAFF
NA,TRBV20-1,TRBJ1-2,TRBD1,TGCAGTGCTGGGGGACAGGGCCAAACCTCGTGGGATGGCTACACCTTC,CSAGGQGQTSWDGYTF
NA,TRBV11-2,TRBJ2-3,NA,TGTGCCAGCAGCTTAGGATTGTATGCGCAGTATTTT,CASSLGLYAQYF
few,TRBV19,TRBJ2-1,NA,TGTGCCAGTAGTATCAGGGCCCAACGGGCCTACAATGAGCAGTTCTTC,CASSIRAQRAYNEQFF
NA,TRBV4-2,TRBJ1-1,TRBD1,TGTGCCAGCAGCCAAGATAGCCCGGACAGGGGGAACACTGAAGCTTTCTTT,CASSQDSPDRGNTEAFF
many,TRBV5-1,TRBJ1-5,NA,TGCGCCAGCAGCTTCCAGGTAAATCAGCCCCAGCATTTT,CASSFQVNQPQHF
many,TRBV5-1,TRBJ2-4,TRBD1,TGCGCCAGCAGCTTGGAGGGACAGACCCTAGCCAAAAACATTCAGTACTTC,CASSLEGQTLAKNIQYF
few,TRBV5-6,TRBJ1-2,NA,TGTGCCAGCAGCTTGGGGCCCCCTCAGGCCAGGAATGGCTACACCTTC,CASSLGPPQARNGYTF